The 16 T cell receptor beta chains below come from one sample, sequenced in a study of blood T cell repertoires in COVID-19. Profiling relied on immunoSEQ multiplex PCR, and the TCRdb table lists in-frame clones only, not all of them. The sample lists 250,000 or so clones; about nine tenths were seen once. Sample: peripheral blood. The receptor source for this set is a young man with COVID-19, enrolled during active disease.

The rearrangement joins TRBV4-2 to TRBJ1-1; D gene uncertain. V gave up 1 base and J gave up 0 bases, with 9 bases separating them. This CDR3 spans 15 amino acids. The germline CDR1 and CDR2 sequences are LGHNA and YNFKEQ. CDR3 protein: CASSQVSRVNTEAFF. DNA for the CDR3: TGTGCCAGCAGCCAAGTCTCACGGGTGAACACTGAAGCTTTCTTT.

This clone was found once. This chain connects TRBV29-1 to TRBJ2-1; 9 bases are shared with TRBD1. The CDR3 is 12 amino acids. V shed 6 bases and J 10 bases; nucleotides not matched to a gene: 7. Germline CDR1 reads SQVTM; CDR2 reads ANQGSEA. The CDR3 loop is CSVTLQGAEQFF. The CDR3 DNA reads as TGCAGCGTCACCTTACAGGGGGCCGAGCAGTTCTTC.

This clone has a single count. The chain uses TRBV7-3 and TRBJ2-6; D possibly corresponds to TRBD2 (5 bases). The CDR3 has 14 amino acids. In germline, CDR1 is SGHTA, CDR2 FQGTGA. Trimming removed 5 bases from V and 1 base from J, with 6 bases in between. The CDR3 nucleotides read TGTGCCAGCAGCCCGGGATCTGGGGCCAACGTCCTGACTTTC. Protein product: CASSPGSGANVLTF.

This rearrangement joins TRBV28 to TRBJ1-5, with 9 bases identical to TRBD1. Trimming took 5 bases from V and 7 from J; bases not matched to a gene: 12. In germline, CDR1 is MDHEN, CDR2 SYDVKM. This CDR3 has 16 amino acids. CDR3 bases: TGTGCCAGCAGTAGGCCGGGACAGGGTGTAGGGCAGCCCCAGCATTTT. It encodes CASSRPGQGVGQPQHF.

The chain has TRBV5-4 and TRBJ2-2; 7 positions match TRBD1. The trim removed 3 bases at V and 4 bases at J, leaving 6 bases unmatched. Germline CDR1 reads SGHNT; CDR2 reads YYREEE (reference sequence). CDR3 length equals 15 residues. As DNA, the CDR3 is TGTGCCAGCAGCTCAAACAGGGGCGGCACCGGGGAGCTGTTTTTT. Translating gives CASSSNRGGTGELFF. Full variable domain (rest looked up from reference TRBV5-4 and TRBJ2-2): ETGVTQSPTHLIKTRGQQVTLRCSSQSGHNTVSWYQQALGQGPQFIFQYYREEENGRGNFPPRFSGLQFPNYSSELNVNALELDDSALYLCASSSNRGGTGELFFGEGSRLTVL.

The J gene is TRBJ2-7, the V gene TRBV28, with 8 bases fitting TRBD2. V shed 6 bases and J 2 bases; nucleotides not matched to a gene: 3. Germline CDR1 is MDHEN and CDR2 is SYDVKM. The length of the CDR3 is 13 residues. CDR3 bases: TGTGCCAGCAGGGGTAGCGGGACCTACGAGCAGTACTTC. It specifies CASRGSGTYEQYF.

The rearrangement uses TRBV9 and TRBJ1-1; D gene uncertain. This CDR3 region has 12 residues. CDR1 and CDR2 from the germline V gene are SGDLS and YYNGEE. V was shortened by 4 bases and J by 7 bases, with 11 bases between the two germline ends. The CDR3 protein is CASSPHGGEAFF. CDR3 in DNA: TGTGCCAGCAGCCCGCATGGCGGTGAAGCTTTCTTT.

This clone was seen more than once but under ten times. The chain uses TRBV10-3 and TRBJ2-2; 9 nucleotides agree with TRBD1. CDR1 is ENHRY, CDR2 SYGVKD, per germline. The CDR3 runs to 14 residues. V was clipped by 10 bases and J by 3 bases; unmatched bases: 6. As DNA, the CDR3 is TGTGCCACACGCGGGACAGGGTACACCGGGGAGCTGTTTTTT. This translates into CATRGTGYTGELFF.

The chain couples TRBV20-1 to TRBJ2-1; 12 bases map to TRBD2. J gave up 4 bases and V 3 bases, and 4 bases lay outside the gene matches. The CDR3 totals 15 residues. Looked up from germline, CDR1 is DFQATT and CDR2 is SNEGSKA (reference sequence). The CDR3 loop reads CSASQTSGGYNEQFF. The CDR3, as DNA: TGCAGTGCTAGTCAGACTAGCGGGGGATACAATGAGCAGTTCTTC.

The chain is built from TRBV24-1 and TRBJ2-5; 11 bases are a match to TRBD2. Germline V lookup: CDR1 KGHDR, CDR2 SFDVKD. CDR3 length: 16 amino acids. The ends lost 5 bases at V and 4 bases at J; junction bases unmatched: 8. CDR3 region: CATSGFLAGGRETQYF. The CDR3 region has the DNA TGTGCCACCAGTGGATTTTTAGCGGGGGGGCGAGAGACCCAGTACTTC.

The chain recombines TRBV6-5 with TRBJ1-2; 9 bases agree with TRBD1. The CDR3 is 14 residues long. V lost 5 bases and J lost 4; bases outside the gene matches: 5. Germline CDR1 is MNHEY and CDR2 is SVGAGI. The CDR3 sequence is CASSTPGQGYGYTF. CDR3 in DNA: TGTGCCAGCAGTACCCCGGGACAGGGCTATGGCTACACCTTC.

The chain employs TRBV27 and TRBJ1-6; D may be TRBD1 (6 bases). Trimming removed 3 bases at V and 0 bases at J, with 9 bases between. The CDR3 is 16 residues long. Per the germline V gene, CDR1 is MNHEY and CDR2 is SMNVEV (reference sequence). The CDR3 region is CASSFGGHSYNSPLHF. The CDR3 DNA is TGTGCCAGCAGTTTTGGGGGACACTCCTATAATTCACCCCTCCACTTT.

In DNA, the CDR3 is TGTGCCAGTAGTATCGGGGACAGGGGCCGCGATCCTAATGGCTACACCTTC. This sequence encodes CASSIGDRGRDPNGYTF. The V and J genes are TRBV19 and TRBJ1-2, with 10 bases that match TRBD1. V dropped 3 bases and J dropped 6; count of bases not matched to a gene: 13. The CDR3 extends over 17 amino acids. Germline V gives CDR1 LNHDA, CDR2 SQIVND (reference sequence). The full variable domain, with the rest looked up from reference TRBV19 and TRBJ1-2, is DGGITQSPKYLFRKEGQNVTLSCEQNLNHDAMYWYRQDPGQGLRLIYYSQIVNDFQKGDIAEGYSVSREKKESFPLTVTSAQKNPTAFYLCASSIGDRGRDPNGYTFGSGTRLTVV.

The V gene is TRBV7-8, the J gene TRBJ2-2; TRBD2 matches 9 bases. V gave up 3 bases and J gave up 4 bases; unmatched junction bases: 6. CDR1 is SGHVS, CDR2 FQNEAQ, per germline. This CDR3 contains 16 residues. The DNA of the CDR3 is TGTGCCAGCAGCTTCAGAGCGGGAGGAGGCACCGGGGAGCTGTTTTTT. It yields the protein CASSFRAGGGTGELFF.

The chain employs TRBV9 and TRBJ1-2; TRBD1 matches at 10 bases. V dropped 4 bases and J dropped 3; count of bases not matched to a gene: 6. The CDR3 spans 15 residues. Germline V gene sequence: CDR1 SGDLS, CDR2 YYNGEE. The CDR3 DNA follows: TGTGCCAGCAGCACCCTGGGGACAGGGGACTATGGCTACACCTTC. This sequence encodes CASSTLGTGDYGYTF.

The V call is TRBV7-2, the J call TRBJ2-5; tentative D call: TRBD2 (6 bases). Germline V gives CDR1 SGHTA, CDR2 FQGNSA. There are 15 residues in the CDR3. Trimming left V 8 bases short and J 5 bases short, with 21 bases between. The CDR3 DNA follows: TGTGCCAGCGGGAAGGCGGACGGGAGATCGGAGACCCAGTACTTC. Its translation is CASGKADGRSETQYF.